These 3 T cell receptor beta chains came from one sample sequenced in a study of shared clonotypes between healthy human individuals. Assay used: immunoSEQ multiplex PCR; TCRdb lists only in-frame clones, some missing. The sample carries 950,000 to 1,100,000 clones, 78% recorded once. Specimen: memory CD4+ T cells from PBMCs. This sample's subset: CD45RA-negative fraction. These TCRs come from a man aged 18 to 30 in good health. Some clones in this sample may be carry-over from other donors' samples.

The CDR3 protein is CASSQGRDRGYGYTF. The CDR3 nucleotides read TGCGCCAGCAGCCAAGGCCGGGACAGGGGCTATGGCTACACCTTC. This chain connects TRBV4-1 to TRBJ1-2, with TRBD1 matching 10 bases. Germline values: CDR1 MGHRA, CDR2 YSYEKL. Germline trimming cut 1 base from V and 4 bases from J; bases unmatched to any gene: 3. The CDR3 loop spans 15 amino acids.

V and J are TRBV11-3 and TRBJ1-3; D remains unclear. This CDR3 has 13 residues. CDR1 SGHNT and CDR2 YENEEA come from the germline V gene. Trimming took off 5 bases at V and 0 bases at J, with 5 bases between the two ends. For the CDR3, the DNA is TGTGCCAGCAGCCAGAACTCTGGAAACACCATATATTTT. It specifies CASSQNSGNTIYF. The whole variable domain, filled in from reference TRBV11-3 and TRBJ1-3, reads EAGVVQSPRYKIIEKKQPVAFWCNPISGHNTLYWYLQNLGQGPELLIRYENEEAVDDSQLPKDRFSAERLKGVDSTLKIQPAELGDSAVYLCASSQNSGNTIYFGEGSWLTVV.

The chain recombines TRBV10-3 with TRBJ2-5; TRBD2 might be the D (6 bases). Trimming shortened V by 6 bases and J by 4 bases, and 15 bases separated the two germline ends. Germline V lookup: CDR1 ENHRY, CDR2 SYGVKD. This CDR3 is 14 amino acids long. The CDR3, as DNA: TGTGCCATCAGGTCTTGGGAAGCGGGAGAGACCCAGTACTTC. Its protein product is CAIRSWEAGETQYF.